This TCR beta chain derives from a study of blood T cell repertoires in COVID-19. Study information: Donors in the United States, Italy and Spain gave samples during acute or convalescent COVID-19.

Clones were sequenced by immunoSEQ multiplex PCR, and TCRdb holds only the in-frame ones, with some missing. The sample records about 12,000 clones, around 70% being singletons. Germline V gene data show CDR1 as ENHRY and CDR2 as SYGVKD. CDR3 size: 15 residues. Trimming took 4 bases from V and 1 from J; bases not matched to a gene: 6. This clonotype was sampled from a man between 60 and 70 years old with COVID-19, enrolled during active disease. Sequencing input: peripheral blood. The chain joins TRBV10-3 to TRBJ2-5; 7 bases are shared with TRBD2. The CDR3 is CAISGGEGSQETQYF. The CDR3 DNA is TGTGCCATCAGTGGCGGGGAGGGGTCCCAAGAGACCCAGTACTTC.